Listed below are T cell receptor beta chains from one sample, sequenced in a study of blood T cell repertoires in COVID-19. Assay: immunoSEQ multiplex PCR; the TCRdb copy retains only in-frame clones and omits some. The sample contains approximately 380,000 clones, roughly 90% of which appear only once. Sequencing input: PBMCs or T cells enriched from blood (not recorded which). Source of these receptors: a woman aged 40 to 50 who had been exposed to COVID-19. CDR3s include the opening cysteine and the closing phenylalanine or tryptophan. The order of the fields is clone size, D gene, J gene, V gene, CDR3 protein, CDR3 DNA. D genes are given only for firm matches. Clone sizes are given selectively: once, few, many, or a class where the clone is expanded.

>NA|NA|TRBJ2-6|TRBV19
CASSKTGSGANVLTF
TGTGCCAGTAGTAAAACAGGGTCTGGGGCCAACGTCCTGACTTTC
>NA|NA|TRBJ1-2|TRBV7-3
CASSSGGTTPTF
TGTGCCAGCAGCTCAGGCGGGACGACGCCCACCTTC
>NA|TRBD1|TRBJ1-4|TRBV6-1
CASSEEADRGREKLFF
TGTGCCAGCAGTGAAGAAGCGGACAGGGGAAGGGAAAAACTGTTTTTT
>NA|NA|TRBJ1-6|TRBV30
CAWSSGGGYNSPLHF
TGTGCCTGGAGTTCCGGGGGGGGGTATAATTCACCCCTCCACTTT
>once|TRBD2|TRBJ2-7|TRBV5-6
CASSLVSGSGEQYF
TGTGCCAGCAGCTTGGTTAGCGGGAGTGGCGAGCAGTACTTC
>NA|NA|TRBJ1-1|TRBV12-5
CASGFRGKGLDTEAFF
TGTGCTAGTGGTTTCCGGGGGAAGGGGCTGGACACTGAAGCTTTCTTT
>once|NA|TRBJ2-2|TRBV7-2
CASSPREGRTGELFF
TGTGCCAGCAGCCCCCGTGAGGGGAGGACCGGGGAGCTGTTTTTT
>NA|TRBD1|TRBJ1-1|TRBV25-1
CASSEYQGAAEAFF
TGTGCCAGCAGTGAATATCAGGGGGCGGCTGAAGCTTTCTTT
>NA|NA|TRBJ1-1|TRBV5-1
CASAGGGLAFF
TGCGCCAGCGCCGGTGGAGGGCTCGCTTTCTTT
>NA|TRBD2|TRBJ2-5|TRBV2
CASSARSGGAGETQYF
TGTGCCAGCAGCGCCCGTAGCGGGGGGGCCGGGGAGACCCAGTACTTC
>NA|NA|TRBJ1-1|TRBV2
CASIRQGWGNTEAFF
TGTGCCAGCATCCGTCAGGGGTGGGGAAACACTGAAGCTTTCTTT
>NA|TRBD2|TRBJ2-1|TRBV5-3
CARSLGGRADNEQFF
TGTGCCAGATCCTTGGGGGGGAGGGCCGACAATGAGCAGTTCTTC
>NA|NA|TRBJ1-3|TRBV18
CASSRTVSSGNTIYF
TGTGCCAGCTCAAGGACAGTGAGCTCTGGAAACACCATATATTTT
>once|NA|TRBJ2-4|TRBV15
CATSRDLAGLQSIQYF
TGTGCCACCAGCAGAGATTTGGCAGGGCTACAAAGCATTCAGTACTTC
>NA|TRBD2|TRBJ2-7|TRBV7-9
CASSRGLAESYEQYF
TGTGCCAGCAGCCGGGGACTAGCGGAGTCCTACGAGCAGTACTTC
>NA|NA|TRBJ1-4|TRBV6-5
CASSTGHSNEKLFF
TGTGCCAGCAGCACGGGACACTCTAATGAAAAACTGTTTTTT
>NA|NA|TRBJ1-2|TRBV11-2
CASSTSGQNLNYGYTF
TGTGCCAGCAGCACTAGTGGACAGAACCTTAACTATGGCTACACCTTC
>few|TRBD1|TRBJ1-1|TRBV27
CASSWDRSNTEAFF
TGTGCCAGCAGCTGGGACAGATCGAACACTGAAGCTTTCTTT
>once|NA|TRBJ2-5|TRBV6-4
CASSDWGGRGETQYF
TGTGCCAGCAGTGACTGGGGGGGCAGAGGAGAGACCCAGTACTTC
>NA|NA|TRBJ1-2|TRBV7-9
CASSPPVGYTF
TGTGCCAGCAGCCCCCCCGTGGGCTACACCTTC
>NA|NA|TRBJ2-1|TRBV7-9
CASSLAGGGPRIDEQFF
TGTGCCAGCAGCTTAGCGGGCGGGGGCCCCAGGATTGATGAGCAGTTCTTC
>NA|TRBD2|TRBJ2-3|TRBV7-3
CASSSSGGVTDTQYF
TGTGCCAGCAGCTCTAGCGGGGGGGTCACAGATACGCAGTATTTT
>NA|TRBD2|TRBJ2-7|TRBV18
CASSPGLASLTYEQYF
TGTGCCAGCTCACCGGGACTAGCGAGCCTAACCTACGAGCAGTACTTC
>NA|TRBD1|TRBJ2-3|TRBV7-9
CASSLWDRGPDTQYF
TGTGCCAGCAGCTTATGGGACAGGGGCCCAGATACGCAGTATTTT
>many|TRBD1|TRBJ1-1|TRBV30
CAWSADRRTEAFF
TGTGCCTGGAGCGCGGACAGGCGCACTGAAGCTTTCTTT
>NA|NA|TRBJ1-2|TRBV24-1
CATSDFTTNYGYTF
TGTGCCACCAGTGACTTTACAACTAACTATGGCTACACCTTC
>NA|TRBD1|TRBJ1-2|TRBV5-4
CASSPDRGRGYTF
TGTGCCAGCAGCCCGGACAGGGGACGTGGCTACACCTTC
>NA|NA|TRBJ2-1|TRBV5-4
CASSLTYGEQFF
TGTGCCAGCAGCTTGACTTACGGTGAGCAGTTCTTC
>NA|NA|TRBJ1-2|TRBV7-9
CASSLPYMGGGDGYTF
TGTGCCAGCAGCTTACCTTACATGGGGGGTGGGGATGGCTACACCTTC
>NA|NA|TRBJ1-1|TRBV30
CAWNPQVTTEAFF
TGTGCCTGGAACCCCCAGGTAACGACTGAAGCTTTCTTT
>few|TRBD1|TRBJ1-1|TRBV19
CASRDRVRDEAFF
TGTGCCAGCAGGGACAGGGTTAGGGATGAAGCTTTCTTT
>NA|NA|TRBJ1-1|TRBV7-9
CASSGNGGQVSEAFF
TGTGCCAGCAGCGGAAACGGGGGGCAAGTCTCTGAAGCTTTCTTT
>NA|TRBD1|TRBJ1-3|TRBV28
CASRIDRGRNTIYF
TGTGCCAGCAGAATAGACAGGGGCCGCAACACCATATATTTT
>NA|TRBD1|TRBJ1-1|TRBV3-1/TRBV3-2
CASSPSTGWVGAFF
TGTGCCAGCAGCCCTTCGACAGGGTGGGTAGGAGCTTTCTTT
>NA|NA|TRBJ2-1|TRBV7-9
CASSQGQAGGDEQFF
TGTGCCAGCAGCCAAGGACAGGCGGGAGGTGATGAGCAGTTCTTC
>NA|NA|TRBJ2-2|TRBV7-2
CASSLRQSNTGELFF
TGTGCCAGCAGCTTAAGACAGAGCAACACCGGGGAGCTGTTTTTT
>NA|TRBD2|TRBJ2-1|TRBV2
CASSEALAGLYNEQFF
TGTGCCAGCAGTGAAGCGCTAGCGGGGCTCTACAATGAGCAGTTCTTC
>NA|TRBD1|TRBJ1-4|TRBV9
CASSAGGGEKLFF
TGTGCCAGCAGCGCAGGGGGCGGTGAAAAACTGTTTTTT
>NA|TRBD1|TRBJ2-6|TRBV5-1
CASSSGQTSGANVLTF
TGCGCCAGCAGCTCGGGACAGACCTCTGGGGCCAACGTCCTGACTTTC
>NA|NA|TRBJ1-5|TRBV10-1
CASSGGPGQPQHF
TGCGCCAGCAGTGGAGGGCCTGGGCAGCCCCAGCATTTT
>NA|TRBD1|TRBJ2-7|TRBV7-9
CASSDRTGAAEQYF
TGTGCCAGCAGCGACCGGACAGGGGCCGCCGAGCAGTACTTC
>NA|TRBD1|TRBJ1-5|TRBV29-1
CSAQGPNQPQHF
TGCAGCGCACAGGGGCCAAATCAGCCCCAGCATTTT
>NA|NA|TRBJ1-2|TRBV6-1
CASSEAPGVYGYTF
TGTGCCAGCAGTGAGGCGCCGGGGGTCTATGGCTACACCTTC
>NA|TRBD1|TRBJ2-7|TRBV30
CAWSRDRGGEQYF
TGTGCCTGGAGTAGGGACAGGGGTGGCGAGCAGTACTTC
>NA|NA|TRBJ1-3|TRBV18
CASSHASSGNTIYF
TGTGCCAGCTCACACGCCAGCTCTGGAAACACCATATATTTT
>NA|NA|TRBJ1-2|TRBV27
CASSFTKLYGYTF
TGTGCCAGCAGTTTCACCAAGCTCTATGGCTACACCTTC
>NA|NA|TRBJ1-5|TRBV5-1
CASSLAPTGFGNQPQHF
TGCGCCAGCAGCTTGGCCCCAACAGGTTTTGGCAATCAGCCCCAGCATTTT
>once|NA|TRBJ2-2|TRBV9
CASSVYRRAAQNTGELFF
TGTGCCAGCAGCGTTTATCGGCGAGCGGCACAAAACACCGGGGAGCTGTTTTTT
>once|TRBD1|TRBJ1-5|TRBV30
CAWSPGQGHQPQHF
TGTGCCTGGAGCCCGGGACAGGGCCATCAGCCCCAGCATTTT